This passage covers 10 T cell receptor beta chains from one sample sequenced in a study of T-cell memory formation after mild COVID-19. Each CDR3 protein is one row after TCRdb ran MiXCR on the 5' RACE reads. Of 250,000 to 350,000 distinct CDR3 sequences listed, roughly 15% are singletons. Sequencing input: PBMCs or a T cell subset sorted from them (not recorded which). The receptors were sampled from a man between 18 and 35 years old who had mild COVID-19 (a few samples of this study predate the infection). Cell type and time point are not known.

This clonotype was detected many times. V usage is TRBV12-3 or TRBV12-4 and J usage is TRBJ2-2; D is undetermined. The CDR3 length is 13 residues. V lost 6 bases, J lost 6 bases, and 11 bases lay in between. This chain's CDR3 is CASRNLAPGELFF. The CDR3 coding sequence is TGTGCCAGCAGGAACTTGGCCCCCGGGGAGCTGTTTTTT.

This clonotype showed up just a few times. The J gene is TRBJ2-1, the V gene TRBV11-2, with 7 bases fitting TRBD1. V shed 5 bases, J shed 9 bases, and the junction held 16 bases outside the gene matches. This CDR3 has 16 residues. CDR1 SGHAT and CDR2 FQNNGV come from the germline V gene. The CDR3 DNA reads TGTGCCAGCAGCCCGTTCACCGGGACAGTTACAAGTGAGCAGTTCTTC. Amino acid sequence: CASSPFTGTVTSEQFF.

This clonotype was recorded a few times. V usage is TRBV7-9 and J usage is TRBJ1-5; possibly TRBD1 for D (5 bases). The CDR3 sequence is 14 residues long. V gave up 5 bases and J gave up 3 bases, with 11 bases separating them. Germline-derived CDR1 and CDR2 are SEHNR and FQNEAQ (reference sequence). The CDR3 DNA sequence: TGTGCCAGCAGCACACGTGGGACCAATCAGCCCCAGCATTTT. The encoded protein is CASSTRGTNQPQHF.

This clonotype was detected a few times. J is TRBJ1-4 and V is TRBV5-4; 7 bases match TRBD1. The J segment lost 5 bases and the V segment lost 2 bases, leaving 6 bases of the junction unmatched. The CDR3 is 15 residues long. Germline V gene sequence: CDR1 SGHNT, CDR2 YYREEE (reference sequence). The CDR3 loop reads CASSLGKGQNEKLFF. The CDR3 DNA reads as TGTGCCAGCAGCTTAGGGAAGGGACAGAATGAAAAACTGTTTTTT. The full variable domain, its missing parts supplied by reference TRBV5-4 and TRBJ1-4, is ETGVTQSPTHLIKTRGQQVTLRCSSQSGHNTVSWYQQALGQGPQFIFQYYREEENGRGNFPPRFSGLQFPNYSSELNVNALELDDSALYLCASSLGKGQNEKLFFGSGTQLSVL.

This rearrangement joins TRBV27 to TRBJ1-4; 8 bases map to TRBD1. This CDR3 comprises 14 residues. Trimming took 5 bases from V and 7 from J; bases not matched to a gene: 6. Germline V lookup: CDR1 MNHEY, CDR2 SMNVEV (reference sequence). This chain's CDR3 is CASSPWTGSEKLFF. In nucleotides, the CDR3 is TGTGCCAGCAGTCCCTGGACAGGGAGTGAAAAACTGTTTTTT.

The chain couples TRBV10-3 to TRBJ1-6, with D perhaps matching TRBD1 (5 bases). Germline assignment: CDR1 ENHRY and CDR2 SYGVKD. Between the trimmed V and J ends, which lost 6 bases and 8 bases, there was a span of 17 bases. The length of the CDR3 is 15 residues. CDR3 loop: CAIRGTRGKDSPLHF. The CDR3 bases are TGTGCCATCAGAGGGACCCGGGGGAAAGATTCACCCCTCCACTTT.

The V and J genes are TRBV30 and TRBJ1-1; weak D call: TRBD1 (6 bases). Germline V lookup: CDR1 GTSNPN, CDR2 SVGIG (reference sequence). The CDR3 has 14 amino acids. CDR3 nucleotide sequence: TGTGCTATGGCCCGGACAGACATCCACACTGAAGCTTTCTTT. Translated, it gives CAMARTDIHTEAFF.

J is TRBJ2-7 and V is TRBV5-1; the match to TRBD1 covers 8 bases. Germline values: CDR1 SGHRS, CDR2 YFSETQ. Losses at the gene ends were 4 bases for V and 7 bases for J; bases not matched to a gene: 13. The CDR3 consists of 15 residues. The CDR3 loop is CASSPGTGPSREQYV. In nucleotides, the CDR3 is TGCGCCAGCAGCCCGGGGACAGGCCCCTCGCGGGAGCAGTACGTC.

The chain links TRBV10-3 to TRBJ2-5; no clear D gene. The germline gives CDR1 ENHRY, CDR2 SYGVKD. The CDR3 consists of 14 residues. V shed 6 bases and J shed 0 bases, with 11 bases lying between them. The CDR3 DNA reads TGTGCCATCAGATACAGAGCCGACCAAGAGACCCAGTACTTC. Translation gives CAIRYRADQETQYF.

The rearrangement links TRBV2 to TRBJ2-5, with a possible D match to TRBD1 (5 bases). CDR1 is SNHLY and CDR2 is FYNNEI in the germline V gene. Trimming stripped 3 bases from V and 2 bases from J, with 7 bases between. There are 13 residues in the CDR3. This CDR3 is CASSDRQQETQYF. The CDR3 DNA reads as TGTGCCAGCAGTGATAGACAGCAAGAGACCCAGTACTTC.